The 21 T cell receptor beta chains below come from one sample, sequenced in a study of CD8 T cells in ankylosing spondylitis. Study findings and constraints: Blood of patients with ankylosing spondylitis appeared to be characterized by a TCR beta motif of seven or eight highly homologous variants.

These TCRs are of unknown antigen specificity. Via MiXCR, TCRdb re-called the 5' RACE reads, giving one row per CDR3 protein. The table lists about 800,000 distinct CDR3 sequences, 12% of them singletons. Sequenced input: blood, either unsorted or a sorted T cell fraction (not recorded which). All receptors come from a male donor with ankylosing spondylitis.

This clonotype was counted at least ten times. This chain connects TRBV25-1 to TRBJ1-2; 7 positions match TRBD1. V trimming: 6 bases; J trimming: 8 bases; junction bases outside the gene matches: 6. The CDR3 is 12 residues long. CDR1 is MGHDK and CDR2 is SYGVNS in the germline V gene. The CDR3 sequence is CASSAGGWGYTF. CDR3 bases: TGTGCCAGCAGCGCAGGGGGTTGGGGCTACACCTTC.

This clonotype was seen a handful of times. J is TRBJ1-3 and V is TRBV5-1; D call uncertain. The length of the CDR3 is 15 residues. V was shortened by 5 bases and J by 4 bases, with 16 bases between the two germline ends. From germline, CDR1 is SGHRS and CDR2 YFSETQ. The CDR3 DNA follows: TGCGCCAGCAGTTTTGGGAGAGGTTCGGGAAACACCATATATTTT. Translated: CASSFGRGSGNTIYF.

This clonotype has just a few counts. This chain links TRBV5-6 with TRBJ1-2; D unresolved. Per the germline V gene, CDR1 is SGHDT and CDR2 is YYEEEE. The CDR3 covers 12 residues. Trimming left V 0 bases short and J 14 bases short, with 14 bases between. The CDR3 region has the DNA TGTGCCAGCAGCTTGGACAGACGGGCAAGGACCTTC. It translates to CASSLDRRARTF. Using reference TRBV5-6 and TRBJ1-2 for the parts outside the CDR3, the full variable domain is DAGVTQSPTHLIKTRGQQVTLRCSPKSGHDTVSWYQQALGQGPQFIFQYYEEEERQRGNFPDRFSGHQFPNYSSELNVNALLLGDSALYLCASSLDRRARTFGSGTRLTVV.

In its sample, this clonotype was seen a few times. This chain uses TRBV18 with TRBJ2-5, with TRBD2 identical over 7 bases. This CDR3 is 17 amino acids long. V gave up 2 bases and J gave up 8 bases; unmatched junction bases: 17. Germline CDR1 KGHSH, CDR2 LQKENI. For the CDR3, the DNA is TGTGCCAGCTCACCAGCGCCCGGAGCGGGGTTGGGTGAAACCCAGTACTTC. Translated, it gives CASSPAPGAGLGETQYF.

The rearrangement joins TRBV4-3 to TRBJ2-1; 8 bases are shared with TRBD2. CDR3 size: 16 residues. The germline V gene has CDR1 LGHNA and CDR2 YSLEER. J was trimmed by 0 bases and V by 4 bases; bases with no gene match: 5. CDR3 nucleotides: TGCGCCAGCAGCCCCTGGGGGACTAGCTCCTACAATGAGCAGTTCTTC. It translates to CASSPWGTSSYNEQFF.

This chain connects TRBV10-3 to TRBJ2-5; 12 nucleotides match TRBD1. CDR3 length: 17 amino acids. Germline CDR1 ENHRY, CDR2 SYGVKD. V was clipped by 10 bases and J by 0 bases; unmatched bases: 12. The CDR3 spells CATLGTGGGKNQETQYF. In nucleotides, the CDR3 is TGTGCCACCCTAGGGACAGGGGGCGGAAAAAACCAAGAGACCCAGTACTTC.

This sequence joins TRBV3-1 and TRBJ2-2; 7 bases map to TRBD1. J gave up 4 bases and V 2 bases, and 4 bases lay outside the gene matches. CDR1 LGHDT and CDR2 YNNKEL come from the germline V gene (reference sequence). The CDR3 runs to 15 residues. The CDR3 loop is CASSQTGAATGELFF. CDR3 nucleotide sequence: TGTGCCAGCAGCCAAACAGGGGCGGCCACCGGGGAGCTGTTTTTT.

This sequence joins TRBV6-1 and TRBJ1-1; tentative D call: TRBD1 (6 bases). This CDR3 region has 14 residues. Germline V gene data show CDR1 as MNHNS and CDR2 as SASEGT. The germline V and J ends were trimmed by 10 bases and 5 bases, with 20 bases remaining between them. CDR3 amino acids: CATLSDSLGTEAFF. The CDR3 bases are TGTGCCACCTTATCGGACAGTCTAGGGACTGAAGCTTTCTTT.

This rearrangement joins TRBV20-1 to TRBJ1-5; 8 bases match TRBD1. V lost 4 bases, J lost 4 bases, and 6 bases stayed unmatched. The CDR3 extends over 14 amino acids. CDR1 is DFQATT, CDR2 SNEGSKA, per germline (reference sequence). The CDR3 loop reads CSAKVGQANQPQHF. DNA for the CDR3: TGCAGTGCTAAAGTGGGACAGGCGAATCAGCCCCAGCATTTT.

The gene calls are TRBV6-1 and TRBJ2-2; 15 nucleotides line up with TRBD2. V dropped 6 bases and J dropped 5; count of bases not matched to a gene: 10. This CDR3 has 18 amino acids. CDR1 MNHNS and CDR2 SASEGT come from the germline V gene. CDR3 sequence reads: CASSTGTSGGPGTGELFF. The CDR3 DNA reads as TGTGCCAGCAGCACCGGGACTAGCGGGGGGCCTGGGACCGGGGAGCTGTTTTTT.

CDR3 sequence (DNA): TGCGCCAGCAGCCAAGATTACGGGGGCGTGAGTTACGAGCAGTACTTC. It is translated as CASSQDYGGVSYEQYF. The chain has TRBV4-3 and TRBJ2-7; either TRBD1 or TRBD2 may supply D (6 bases each). The CDR3 totals 16 residues. Germline-derived CDR1 and CDR2 are LGHNA and YSLEER. Trimming took off 0 bases at V and 4 bases at J, with 16 bases between the two ends.

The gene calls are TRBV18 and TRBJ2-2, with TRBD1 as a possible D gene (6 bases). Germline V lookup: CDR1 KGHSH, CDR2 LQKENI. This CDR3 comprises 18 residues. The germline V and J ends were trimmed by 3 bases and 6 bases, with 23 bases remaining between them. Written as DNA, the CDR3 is TGTGCCAGCTCACCCTATCCGATATCTTCAGGGGCCCCCGGGGAGCTGTTTTTT. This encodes CASSPYPISSGAPGELFF.

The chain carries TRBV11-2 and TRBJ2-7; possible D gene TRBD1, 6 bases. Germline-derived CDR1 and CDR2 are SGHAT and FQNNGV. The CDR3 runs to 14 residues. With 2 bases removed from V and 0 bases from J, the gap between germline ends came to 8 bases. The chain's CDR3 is CASSLTGNSYEQYF. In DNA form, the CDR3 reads TGTGCCAGCAGCTTAACAGGGAACTCCTACGAGCAGTACTTC.

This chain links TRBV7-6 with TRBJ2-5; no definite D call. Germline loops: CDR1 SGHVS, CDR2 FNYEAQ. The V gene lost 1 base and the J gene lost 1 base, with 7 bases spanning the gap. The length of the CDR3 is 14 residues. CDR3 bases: TGTGCCAGCAGCTTAGTCGGATTCCAAGAGACCCAGTACTTC. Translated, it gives CASSLVGFQETQYF. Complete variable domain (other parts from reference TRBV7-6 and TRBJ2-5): GAGVSQSPRYKVTKRGQDVALRCDPISGHVSLYWYRQALGQGPEFLTYFNYEAQQDKSGLPNDRFSAERPEGSISTLTIQRTEQRDSAMYRCASSLVGFQETQYFGPGTRLLVL.

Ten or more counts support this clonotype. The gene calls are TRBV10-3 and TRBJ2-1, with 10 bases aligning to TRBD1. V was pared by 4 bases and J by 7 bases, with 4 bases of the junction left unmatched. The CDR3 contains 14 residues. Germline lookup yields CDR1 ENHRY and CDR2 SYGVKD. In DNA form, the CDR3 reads TGTGCCATCAGTGGACAGGGGGCGATTAATGAGCAGTTCTTC. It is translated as CAISGQGAINEQFF.

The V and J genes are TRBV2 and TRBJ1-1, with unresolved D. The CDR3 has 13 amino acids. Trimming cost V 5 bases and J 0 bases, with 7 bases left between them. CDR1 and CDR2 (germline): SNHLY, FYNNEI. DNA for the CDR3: TGTGCCAGCAGTAACAACTTGAACACTGAAGCTTTCTTT. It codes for CASSNNLNTEAFF.

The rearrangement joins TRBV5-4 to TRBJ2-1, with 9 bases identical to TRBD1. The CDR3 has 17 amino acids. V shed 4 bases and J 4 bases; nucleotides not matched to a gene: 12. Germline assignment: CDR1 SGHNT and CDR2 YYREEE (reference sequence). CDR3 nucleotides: TGTGCCAGCAGCCGCCCTGGACAGGGGAAGGGATACAATGAGCAGTTCTTC. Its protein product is CASSRPGQGKGYNEQFF.

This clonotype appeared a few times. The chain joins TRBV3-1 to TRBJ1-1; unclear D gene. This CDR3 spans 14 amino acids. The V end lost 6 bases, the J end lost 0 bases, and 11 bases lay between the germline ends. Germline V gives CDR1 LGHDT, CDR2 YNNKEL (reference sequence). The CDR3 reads CASRQRFMNTEAFF. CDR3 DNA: TGTGCCAGCAGACAAAGGTTTATGAACACTGAAGCTTTCTTT.

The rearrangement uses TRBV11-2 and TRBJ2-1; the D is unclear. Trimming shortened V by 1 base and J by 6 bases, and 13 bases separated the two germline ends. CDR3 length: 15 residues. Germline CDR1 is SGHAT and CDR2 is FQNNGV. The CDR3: CASSLVHYPSNEQFF. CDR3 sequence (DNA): TGTGCCAGCAGCTTAGTACATTACCCCTCCAATGAGCAGTTCTTC.

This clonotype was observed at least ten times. DNA for the CDR3: TGTGCCAGCACCTCTCGAGGGCCTTCAGATACGCAGTATTTT. Its protein product is CASTSRGPSDTQYF. The chain couples TRBV7-8 to TRBJ2-3, with D possibly matching TRBD2 (5 bases). V was trimmed by 7 bases and J by 4 bases, leaving 15 bases between them. The germline CDR1 and CDR2 sequences are SGHVS and FQNEAQ. The CDR3 sequence is 14 residues long.

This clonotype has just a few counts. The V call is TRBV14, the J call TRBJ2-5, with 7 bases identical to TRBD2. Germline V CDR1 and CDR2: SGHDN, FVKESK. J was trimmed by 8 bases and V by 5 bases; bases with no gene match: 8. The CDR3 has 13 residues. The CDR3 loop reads CASSSSGSGTQYF. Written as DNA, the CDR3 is TGTGCCAGCAGCTCTAGCGGTTCGGGAACCCAGTACTTC.